One sample yielded the 18 T cell receptor beta chains listed below, sequenced in a study of graft-versus-host responses after intestinal transplantation. Produced via immunoSEQ multiplex PCR; TCRdb's table is partial and in-frame only. Of 95,000 or so clones listed, more than 80% are singletons. Source: PBMCs, taken roughly 68 weeks after intestinal transplant. These receptors came from a human patient who received an intestinal transplant, so some T cells may come from the graft donor.

The CDR3 sequence is CASSVDEYPDTFSGNTIYF. As DNA, the CDR3 is TGTGCCAGCAGCGTCGACGAGTATCCGGACACCTTCTCTGGAAACACCATATATTTT. The chain combines TRBV9 with TRBJ1-3; TRBD1 might be the D (5 bases). Germline-derived CDR1 and CDR2 are SGDLS and YYNGEE. The CDR3 length is 19 residues. The V end lost 2 bases, the J end lost 0 bases, and 21 bases lay between the germline ends.

The chain couples TRBV7-8 to TRBJ2-5; the D is unclear. V was clipped by 7 bases and J by 0 bases, with 15 bases between them. The CDR3 covers 15 residues. Germline V gene lookup returns CDR1 SGHVS and CDR2 FQNEAQ. CDR3 in DNA: TGTGCCAGCAACCCACGGACCCTCTACCAAGAGACCCAGTACTTC. It specifies CASNPRTLYQETQYF.

The V call is TRBV2, the J call TRBJ2-2, with D hard to call. CDR3 length: 15 amino acids. Germline V gene sequence: CDR1 SNHLY, CDR2 FYNNEI. Trimming shortened V by 3 bases and J by 5 bases, and 13 bases separated the two germline ends. The DNA for the CDR3 is TGTGCCAGCAGTGACAAATTCGTAGGGACCGGGGAGCTGTTTTTT. Translation: CASSDKFVGTGELFF.

The rearrangement uses TRBV5-1 and TRBJ2-1; 8 bases match TRBD1. Germline CDR1 reads SGHRS; CDR2 reads YFSETQ. This CDR3 spans 14 amino acids. V lost 4 bases to trimming and J lost 5 bases; unmatched junction nucleotides: 5. CDR3 sequence: CASSPRTGNNEQFF. In DNA form, the CDR3 reads TGCGCCAGCAGCCCGCGGACAGGGAACAATGAGCAGTTCTTC.

This rearrangement joins TRBV6-5 to TRBJ1-2; TRBD1 aligns across 10 bases. CDR3 length: 15 amino acids. The ends lost 6 bases at V and 3 bases at J; junction bases unmatched: 7. Germline V CDR1 and CDR2: MNHEY, SVGAGI. The CDR3 is CASRNGTGVYYGYTF. CDR3 coding DNA: TGTGCCAGCAGGAACGGGACAGGGGTTTACTATGGCTACACCTTC.

The chain employs TRBV7-6 and TRBJ1-2; D unresolved. The CDR3 is made up of 13 amino acids. Germline V gives CDR1 SGHVS, CDR2 FNYEAQ. Trimming cost V 5 bases and J 8 bases, with 15 bases left between them. The DNA of the CDR3 is TGTGCCAGCAGCGCCGGGCCCCTATTAGGCTACACCTTC. It is translated as CASSAGPLLGYTF. The full variable domain, its missing parts supplied by reference TRBV7-6 and TRBJ1-2, is GAGVSQSPRYKVTKRGQDVALRCDPISGHVSLYWYRQALGQGPEFLTYFNYEAQQDKSGLPNDRFSAERPEGSISTLTIQRTEQRDSAMYRCASSAGPLLGYTFGSGTRLTVV.

This chain uses TRBV9 with TRBJ2-1, with D unclear. Deletions cut 4 bases from V and 4 bases from J, with 9 bases between. The CDR3 has 13 amino acids. Germline CDR1 and CDR2: SGDLS and YYNGEE. The CDR3 DNA is TGTGCCAGCAGCCCCGGAAAATACAATGAGCAGTTCTTC. Protein sequence: CASSPGKYNEQFF.

The CDR3 sequence: CASSLAWADGNTIYF. Here the CDR3 DNA reads TGTGCCAGCAGCTTGGCTTGGGCGGACGGAAACACCATATATTTT. The V call is TRBV5-6, the J call TRBJ1-3; no clear D. This CDR3 is 15 amino acids long. Germline-derived CDR1 and CDR2 are SGHDT and YYEEEE. The V end was cut by 0 bases, the J end by 4 bases, with 11 bases between.

V is TRBV5-1 and J is TRBJ1-2, with a weak D call TRBD1 (5 bases). CDR1 is SGHRS, CDR2 YFSETQ, per germline. This CDR3 contains 15 residues. Trimming pared 0 bases from V and 4 bases from J, leaving 13 bases between. CDR3 DNA: TGCGCCAGCAGCTTGGGAATCGGGGACGCCTATGGCTACACCTTC. Protein: CASSLGIGDAYGYTF.

This chain joins TRBV5-1 and TRBJ1-1, with 9 bases lining up with TRBD1. V dropped 3 bases and J dropped 9; count of bases not matched to a gene: 15. This CDR3 region has 16 residues. Germline assignment: CDR1 SGHRS and CDR2 YFSETQ. In nucleotides, the CDR3 is TGCGCCAGCAGCTCACCGGGACAGGGTTCCCTAAGGAAAGCTTTCTTT. Translating it yields CASSSPGQGSLRKAFF.

This chain joins TRBV4-2 and TRBJ2-7; the match to TRBD1 covers 7 bases. The ends lost 0 bases at V and 7 bases at J; junction bases unmatched: 3. The CDR3 spans 13 residues. Germline CDR1 LGHNA, CDR2 YNFKEQ. CDR3 DNA: TGTGCCAGCAGCCAAGATGGGACAGCTGAGCAGTACTTC. Amino acid sequence: CASSQDGTAEQYF.

V and J are TRBV18 and TRBJ1-2; D is ambiguous. Per germline, CDR1 KGHSH and CDR2 LQKENI. The CDR3 extends over 15 amino acids. V dropped 3 bases and J dropped 4 bases, with 15 bases sitting between them. The CDR3 is CASSPSIDVGYGYTF. DNA of the CDR3: TGTGCCAGCTCACCCAGCATTGACGTCGGCTATGGCTACACCTTC.

This chain uses TRBV10-1 with TRBJ1-2; unclear D gene. V dropped 2 bases and J dropped 0 bases, with 4 bases sitting between them. CDR1 and CDR2 from the germline V gene are WNHNN and SYGVQD (reference sequence). This CDR3 spans 13 amino acids. In nucleotides, the CDR3 is TGCGCCAGCAGTGAGGGGACTAACTATGGCTACACCTTC. Translating gives CASSEGTNYGYTF.

The CDR3 DNA reads as TGTGCCAGCAGCTTAGGCAGATCTCCCGAGCAGTACTTC. As protein: CASSLGRSPEQYF. The chain couples TRBV7-2 to TRBJ2-7; D not certain. With 1 base removed from V and 6 bases from J, the gap between germline ends came to 10 bases. The length of the CDR3 is 13 residues. Germline V gene lookup returns CDR1 SGHTA and CDR2 FQGNSA.

The V call is TRBV5-1, the J call TRBJ2-5; 11 bases map to TRBD2. CDR1 and CDR2 (germline): SGHRS, YFSETQ. V shed 7 bases and J 2 bases; nucleotides not matched to a gene: 4. This CDR3 comprises 14 residues. The CDR3 DNA reads as TGCGCCAGCGCCGCTAGCGGGGGGCAAGAGACCCAGTACTTC. It is translated as CASAASGGQETQYF.

The V gene is TRBV2, the J gene TRBJ1-5; D is undetermined. Germline V lookup: CDR1 SNHLY, CDR2 FYNNEI. Trimming took off 4 bases at V and 3 bases at J, with 4 bases between the two ends. CDR3 length: 12 amino acids. The CDR3 region has the DNA TGTGCCAGCAGTGGGGACAATCAGCCCCAGCATTTT. Its protein is CASSGDNQPQHF.

The genes are TRBV25-1 and TRBJ1-2; unclear D gene. CDR3 length: 13 residues. Trimming pared 10 bases from V and 4 bases from J, leaving 16 bases between. Germline lookup yields CDR1 MGHDK and CDR2 SYGVNS. CDR3 sequence: CATSRQESYGYTF. The CDR3 DNA follows: TGTGCCACCTCAAGGCAGGAGTCCTATGGCTACACCTTC.

This rearrangement joins TRBV5-7 to TRBJ1-4, with D unresolved. TRBV5-7 falls under the ORF class, with uncertain function. Trimming pared 2 bases from V and 10 bases from J, leaving 0 bases between. This CDR3 has 9 residues. The CDR3 sequence is CASSLKLFF. CDR3 bases: TGTGCCAGCAGCTTAAAACTGTTTTTT.